Listed below are T cell receptor beta chains from one sample, sequenced in a study of cytomegalovirus exposure and HLA in healthy donors. Method: immunoSEQ multiplex PCR; TCRdb's copy keeps in-frame clones and lacks some. The sample yields 100,000 or so clones, roughly 85% seen once. The sample taken for sequencing was PBMCs. The receptors come from a young man in good health and CMV-seropositive. CDR3s include the opening cysteine and the closing phenylalanine or tryptophan. D genes are given only for firm matches. Some rows mark clone size as missing; the rest say once, few, many or name a class of expanded clone.

CDR3nt: TGTGCCAGCATTAGCTATCCGGGACAGAAGGACATTCAGTACTTC
CDR3aa: CASISYPGQKDIQYF
d_gene: TRBD1
abundance: once
v_gene: TRBV2
j_gene: TRBJ2-4

CDR3nt: TGTGCCAGCAGTTTGCGGTCTGCAGGGGGCTTAGGGTCTGGAAACACCATATATTTT
CDR3aa: CASSLRSAGGLGSGNTIYF
d_gene: TRBD1
abundance: .
v_gene: TRBV27
j_gene: TRBJ1-3

CDR3nt: TGTGCCAGCAGCGTCGGGACTAGCGGGAACCAAAGAGCCAAAAACATTCAGTACTTC
CDR3aa: CASSVGTSGNQRAKNIQYF
d_gene: TRBD2
abundance: .
v_gene: TRBV7-9
j_gene: TRBJ2-4

CDR3nt: TGTGCCAGCAGTACCGACGGGAAAGAGACCCAGTACTTC
CDR3aa: CASSTDGKETQYF
d_gene: .
abundance: .
v_gene: TRBV6-1
j_gene: TRBJ2-5

CDR3nt: TGTGCCAGCAGCTTAGGACTTAACACCGGGGAGCTGTTTTTT
CDR3aa: CASSLGLNTGELFF
d_gene: .
abundance: once
v_gene: TRBV7-9
j_gene: TRBJ2-2

CDR3nt: TGTGCCAGTAGTAGCAGGAACACCGGGGAGCTGTTTTTT
CDR3aa: CASSSRNTGELFF
d_gene: .
abundance: few
v_gene: TRBV19
j_gene: TRBJ2-2

CDR3nt: TGTGCCAGCAGTTTAGAGTCGCCAGGGGTTAACTATGGCTACACCTTC
CDR3aa: CASSLESPGVNYGYTF
d_gene: .
abundance: .
v_gene: TRBV28
j_gene: TRBJ1-2

CDR3nt: TGTGCCAGCTCACCGCTGAGGGACAGGCTTTACGAGCAGTACTTC
CDR3aa: CASSPLRDRLYEQYF
d_gene: TRBD1
abundance: .
v_gene: TRBV18
j_gene: TRBJ2-7

CDR3nt: TGTGCCAGCAGCTTAGTAGTCTCCACAGATACGCAGTATTTT
CDR3aa: CASSLVVSTDTQYF
d_gene: .
abundance: .
v_gene: TRBV7-2
j_gene: TRBJ2-3

CDR3nt: TGTGCCAGCAGGGACATAAACACCGGGGAGCTGTTTTTT
CDR3aa: CASRDINTGELFF
d_gene: .
abundance: .
v_gene: TRBV7-3
j_gene: TRBJ2-2

CDR3nt: TGTGCCAGCAGTCGGGTCATCTCCTCCTACGAGCAATACTTC
CDR3aa: CASSRVISSYEQYF
d_gene: .
abundance: .
v_gene: TRBV27
j_gene: TRBJ2-7

CDR3nt: TGTGCCAGCAGCCCCCCGACAGGGGACCCATCCTACAATGAGCAGTTCTTC
CDR3aa: CASSPPTGDPSYNEQFF
d_gene: TRBD1
abundance: .
v_gene: TRBV9
j_gene: TRBJ2-1

CDR3nt: TGTGCCAGCAGTCTAGAGACAGGGGCCTCCTACGAGCAGTACTTC
CDR3aa: CASSLETGASYEQYF
d_gene: TRBD1
abundance: .
v_gene: TRBV6-1
j_gene: TRBJ2-7

CDR3nt: TGTGCCAACAGTGCCGGACAGGGCTACAATGAGCAGTTCTTC
CDR3aa: CANSAGQGYNEQFF
d_gene: TRBD1
abundance: .
v_gene: TRBV28
j_gene: TRBJ2-1

CDR3nt: TGTGCCAGCAGCTTAGCAGGGACAGGGGGCGCCCGGGCTTTCTTT
CDR3aa: CASSLAGTGGARAFF
d_gene: TRBD1
abundance: .
v_gene: TRBV11-3
j_gene: TRBJ1-1

CDR3nt: TGTGCCAGCCTACGATCCTCTTTGGACAGGGTTCTAAGCCGGGGAAACACTGAAGCTTTCTTT
CDR3aa: CASLRSSLDRVLSRGNTEAFF
d_gene: TRBD1
abundance: .
v_gene: TRBV27
j_gene: TRBJ1-1

CDR3nt: TGTGCCAGCAGCCCCGGGACACACGGAAACACCATATATTTT
CDR3aa: CASSPGTHGNTIYF
d_gene: .
abundance: .
v_gene: TRBV7-9
j_gene: TRBJ1-3

CDR3nt: TGTGCCAGCAGCCAGGCGGGGCCGAATGAAAAACTGTTTTTT
CDR3aa: CASSQAGPNEKLFF
d_gene: .
abundance: .
v_gene: TRBV7-9
j_gene: TRBJ1-4

CDR3nt: TGTGCCAGCAGCTCCGCGGGGGGCAATGAGCAGTTCTTC
CDR3aa: CASSSAGGNEQFF
d_gene: TRBD2
abundance: .
v_gene: TRBV7-3
j_gene: TRBJ2-1

CDR3nt: TGTGCCAGCAGTTACGCGGGAGGGCCAAATGAGCAGTTCTTC
CDR3aa: CASSYAGGPNEQFF
d_gene: TRBD2
abundance: .
v_gene: TRBV6-5
j_gene: TRBJ2-1

CDR3nt: TGTGCCAGCTCGGACGGGACAGGGGTCTACGAGCAGTACTTC
CDR3aa: CASSDGTGVYEQYF
d_gene: TRBD1
abundance: .
v_gene: TRBV18
j_gene: TRBJ2-7

CDR3nt: TGTGCCAGCAGCTTCCAGGGGGCGACAGTAGAAAAACTGTTTTTT
CDR3aa: CASSFQGATVEKLFF
d_gene: TRBD1
abundance: .
v_gene: TRBV11-1
j_gene: TRBJ1-4

CDR3nt: TGTGCCAGCAGTTACTCGGTACCAGGGCGAACTGAAGCTTTCTTT
CDR3aa: CASSYSVPGRTEAFF
d_gene: .
abundance: .
v_gene: TRBV6-5
j_gene: TRBJ1-1

CDR3nt: TGTGCCAGCCAAGAGGCGGAAGAGCAGTACTTC
CDR3aa: CASQEAEEQYF
d_gene: .
abundance: .
v_gene: TRBV7-9
j_gene: TRBJ2-7

CDR3nt: TGTGCCAGCAGTTACCGCGGGACAGGGTCCGAAGCTTTCTTT
CDR3aa: CASSYRGTGSEAFF
d_gene: TRBD1
abundance: .
v_gene: TRBV6-5
j_gene: TRBJ1-1

CDR3nt: TGTGCCAGCAGCTCGTCCTCTTCCGAGCAGTACTTC
CDR3aa: CASSSSSSEQYF
d_gene: .
abundance: .
v_gene: TRBV7-8
j_gene: TRBJ2-7